The sequence of this T cell receptor (beta chain) was determined in a study of blood T cell repertoires in COVID-19. Across the study: Specimens from acute and convalescent COVID-19 originated in the United States, Italy and Spain. The cDNA or gDNA used as material had been derived from T cells, B-cell-depleted T cells, or PBMCs.

Per the authors' pipeline: Nucleated cell counts were estimated from reference gene primer amplification. Data came from immunoSEQ multiplex PCR; TCRdb stores just in-frame clones and leaves some out. That table furnishes V, J and clone size, whereas the DNA furnished D and trimming. The sample records roughly 410,000 clones, around nine tenths being singletons. A Seattle source enrolled patients during active infection and followed them longitudinally. CDR3 length: 14 amino acids. V lost 3 bases to trimming and J lost 8 bases; unmatched junction nucleotides: 8. Looked up from germline, CDR1 is SGHVS and CDR2 is FQNEAQ.

The TCR was taken from a woman aged 40 to 49 with COVID-19, enrolled during active disease. The sample was peripheral blood. The V gene is TRBV7-8, the J gene TRBJ1-2; 8 nucleotides line up with TRBD1. The CDR3 region is CASSFAGGLGGYTF. CDR3 in DNA: TGTGCCAGCAGCTTTGCAGGGGGCTTAGGCGGCTACACCTTC.